This TCR beta chain comes out of a study of cytomegalovirus exposure and HLA in healthy donors. Study outcomes and limitations: More than 15,000 TCR beta sequences were associated with HLA alleles at 0.05 false discovery rate in a later analysis.

As for this clone: The antigen is undetermined.

In the PCR, 60 Vbeta and 13 Jbeta primers were used. Profiled with immunoSEQ multiplex PCR; TCRdb holds only in-frame clones, not every one. The sample includes about 120,000 clones, around 86% of them seen just once. The CDR3 length is 14 residues. With 2 bases clipped from V and 7 bases from J, the junction kept 5 bases outside the gene matches. Germline V gene lookup returns CDR1 MNHNS and CDR2 SASEGT. The chain has TRBV6-1 and TRBJ2-4, with 7 bases that match TRBD1. The specimen sequenced was PBMCs. The TCR was taken from a woman in her forties in good health and CMV-seronegative. DNA for the CDR3: TGTGCCAGCAGTGAAAGGGGGACAGATAACATTCAGTACTTC. Translated: CASSERGTDNIQYF.